This T cell receptor (beta chain) derives from a study of OX40 agonist ivuxolimab in advanced cancers. Overall study context: An anti-OX40 (CD134) antibody with agonistic activity, ivuxolimab, was administered to patients. Anti-PD-1, anti-PD-L1 or anti-CTLA-4 therapy given earlier was allowed, and roughly 40% had some.

Measured with immunoSEQ multiplex PCR; TCRdb has only the in-frame clones, and not every one. Of 130,000 or so clones in the sample, approximately 92% are singletons; the top ten hold around 0.15%. This CDR3 contains 16 residues. The J segment lost 8 bases and the V segment lost 7 bases, leaving 15 bases of the junction unmatched. The germline V gene has CDR1 MNHEY and CDR2 SMNVEV (reference sequence). The rearrangement joins TRBV27 to TRBJ2-3, with 10 positions matching TRBD2. The specimen was CD4+ or CD8+ T cells sorted from blood, collected in a trial of the OX40 agonist ivuxolimab. This TCR came from an adult with an advanced solid tumor such as melanoma, head and neck, liver or kidney cancer. This chain's CDR3 is CASNLAALAGRGTQYF. The CDR3 nucleotides read TGTGCCAGCAACCTTGCGGCACTAGCGGGAAGAGGTACGCAGTATTTT.